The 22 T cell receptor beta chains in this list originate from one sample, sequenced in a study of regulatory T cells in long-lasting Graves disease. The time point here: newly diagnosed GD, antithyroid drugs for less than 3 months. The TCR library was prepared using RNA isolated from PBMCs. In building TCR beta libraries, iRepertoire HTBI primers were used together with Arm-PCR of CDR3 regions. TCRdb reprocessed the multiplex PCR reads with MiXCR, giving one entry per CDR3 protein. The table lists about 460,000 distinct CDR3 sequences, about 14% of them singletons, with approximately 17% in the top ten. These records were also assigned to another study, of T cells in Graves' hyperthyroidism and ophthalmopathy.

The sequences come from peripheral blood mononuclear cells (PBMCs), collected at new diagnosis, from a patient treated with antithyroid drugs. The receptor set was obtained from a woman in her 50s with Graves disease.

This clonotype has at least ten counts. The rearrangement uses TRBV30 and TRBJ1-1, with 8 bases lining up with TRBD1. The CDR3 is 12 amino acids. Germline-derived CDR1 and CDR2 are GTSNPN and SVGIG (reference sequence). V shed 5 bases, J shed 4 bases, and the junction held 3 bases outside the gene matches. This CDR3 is CAWGGQATEAFF. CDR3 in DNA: TGTGCCTGGGGGGGACAGGCCACTGAAGCTTTCTTT.

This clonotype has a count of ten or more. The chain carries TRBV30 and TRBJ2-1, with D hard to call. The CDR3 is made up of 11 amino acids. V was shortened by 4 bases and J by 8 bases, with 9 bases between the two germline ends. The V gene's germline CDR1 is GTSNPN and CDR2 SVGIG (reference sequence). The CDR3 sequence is CAWKVAYEQFF. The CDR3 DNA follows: TGTGCCTGGAAGGTTGCCTATGAGCAGTTCTTC.

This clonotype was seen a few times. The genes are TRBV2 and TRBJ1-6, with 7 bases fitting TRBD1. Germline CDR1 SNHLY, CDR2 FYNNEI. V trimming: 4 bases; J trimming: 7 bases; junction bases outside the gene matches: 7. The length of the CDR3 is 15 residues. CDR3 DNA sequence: TGTGCCAGCAGTGGACAGGGTGCCGGGAATTCACCCCTCCACTTT. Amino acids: CASSGQGAGNSPLHF.

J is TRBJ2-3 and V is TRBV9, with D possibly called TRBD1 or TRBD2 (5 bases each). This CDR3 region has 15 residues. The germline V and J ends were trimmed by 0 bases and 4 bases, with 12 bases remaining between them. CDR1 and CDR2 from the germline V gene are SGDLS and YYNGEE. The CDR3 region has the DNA TGTGCCAGCAGCGTAGAGGGGAAGAGGGCAGATACGCAGTATTTT. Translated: CASSVEGKRADTQYF.

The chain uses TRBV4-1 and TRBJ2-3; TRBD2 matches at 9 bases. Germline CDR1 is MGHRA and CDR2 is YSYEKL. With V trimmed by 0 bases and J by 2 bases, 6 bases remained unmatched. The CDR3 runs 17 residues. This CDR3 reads CASSQDQTSGFTDTQYF. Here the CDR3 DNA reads TGCGCCAGCAGCCAAGACCAGACTAGCGGTTTCACAGATACGCAGTATTTT.

CDR3 sequence: CSVEAGANYEQYF. For the CDR3, the DNA is TGCAGCGTTGAGGCAGGGGCTAACTACGAGCAGTACTTC. The chain links TRBV29-1 to TRBJ2-7; tentatively, D is TRBD1 (6 bases). Germline CDR1 reads SQVTM; CDR2 reads ANQGSEA. The CDR3 covers 13 residues. V lost 3 bases, J lost 3 bases, and 12 bases lay in between.

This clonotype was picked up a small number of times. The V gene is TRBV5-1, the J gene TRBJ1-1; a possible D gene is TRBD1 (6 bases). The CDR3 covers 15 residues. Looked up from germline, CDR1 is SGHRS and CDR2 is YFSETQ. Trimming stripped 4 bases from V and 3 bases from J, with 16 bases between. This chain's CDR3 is CASSHQGSQDTEAFF. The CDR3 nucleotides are TGCGCCAGCAGCCATCAGGGGAGCCAGGACACTGAAGCTTTCTTT. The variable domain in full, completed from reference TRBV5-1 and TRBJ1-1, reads KAGVTQTPRYLIKTRGQQVTLSCSPISGHRSVSWYQQTPGQGLQFLFEYFSETQRNKGNFPGRFSGRQFSNSRSEMNVSTLELGDSALYLCASSHQGSQDTEAFFGQGTRLTVV.

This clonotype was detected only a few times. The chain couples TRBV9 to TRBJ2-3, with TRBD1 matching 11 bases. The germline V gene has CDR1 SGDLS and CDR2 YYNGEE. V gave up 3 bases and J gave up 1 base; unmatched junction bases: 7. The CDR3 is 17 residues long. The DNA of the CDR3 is TGTGCCAGCAGCGCGCCGGACAGGGGGCCGGGCACAGATACGCAGTATTTT. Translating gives CASSAPDRGPGTDTQYF.

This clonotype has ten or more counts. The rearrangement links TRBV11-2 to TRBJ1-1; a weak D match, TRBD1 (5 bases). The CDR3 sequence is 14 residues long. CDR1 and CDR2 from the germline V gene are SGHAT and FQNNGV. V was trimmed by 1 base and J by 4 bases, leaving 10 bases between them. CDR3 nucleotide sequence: TGTGCCAGCAGCTTAGGTTGGGGGAGCACTGAAGCTTTCTTT. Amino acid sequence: CASSLGWGSTEAFF.

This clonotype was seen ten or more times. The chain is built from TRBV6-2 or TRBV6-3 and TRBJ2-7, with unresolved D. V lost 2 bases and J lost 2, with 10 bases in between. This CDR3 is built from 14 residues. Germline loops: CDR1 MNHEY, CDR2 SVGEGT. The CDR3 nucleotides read TGTGCCAGCAGTTACCCGCAAAGTACCTACGAGCAGTACTTC. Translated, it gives CASSYPQSTYEQYF.

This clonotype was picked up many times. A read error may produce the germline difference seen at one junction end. The CDR3: CASSLGNTDTQYF. The CDR3 region has the DNA TGTGCCAGCAGCTTGGGTAACACAGATACGCAGTATTTT. V and J are TRBV5-1 and TRBJ2-3; D remains ambiguous. The CDR3 sequence is 13 residues long. CDR1 and CDR2 (germline): SGHRS, YFSETQ.

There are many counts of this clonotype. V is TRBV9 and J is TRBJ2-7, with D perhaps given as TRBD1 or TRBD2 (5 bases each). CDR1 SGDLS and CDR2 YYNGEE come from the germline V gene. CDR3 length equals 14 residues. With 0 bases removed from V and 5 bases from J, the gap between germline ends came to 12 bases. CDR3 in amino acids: CASSVGGIANEQYF. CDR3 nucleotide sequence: TGTGCCAGCAGCGTAGGGGGGATAGCAAACGAGCAGTACTTC.

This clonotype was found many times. The CDR3 sequence is CAISLSGDTDTQYF. The CDR3 DNA reads TGTGCCATCAGCCTTAGCGGAGACACAGATACGCAGTATTTT. J is TRBJ2-3 and V is TRBV10-3; a weak D match, TRBD2 (6 bases). Germline-derived CDR1 and CDR2 are ENHRY and SYGVKD. This CDR3 has 14 residues. The germline V and J ends were trimmed by 6 bases and 2 bases, with 12 bases remaining between them.

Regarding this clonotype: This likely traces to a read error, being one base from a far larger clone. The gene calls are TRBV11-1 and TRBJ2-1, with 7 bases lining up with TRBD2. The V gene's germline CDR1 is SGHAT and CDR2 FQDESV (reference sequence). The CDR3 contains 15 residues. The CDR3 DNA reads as TGTGCCAGCAGCTTTACTCTAGCGGACTACAATCAGCAGTTCTTC. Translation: CASSFTLADYNQQFF. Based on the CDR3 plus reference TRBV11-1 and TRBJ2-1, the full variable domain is EAEVAQSPRYKITEKSQAVAFWCDPISGHATLYWYRQILGQGPELLVQFQDESVVDDSQLPKDRFSAERLKGVDSTLKIQPAELGDSAMYLCASSFTLADYNQQFFGPGTRLTVL.

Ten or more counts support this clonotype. The CDR3 protein is CASSEMGGTEAFF. The DNA of the CDR3 is TGTGCCAGCAGTGAAATGGGGGGCACTGAAGCTTTCTTT. The chain uses TRBV11-2 and TRBJ1-1, with a possible D match to TRBD1 (5 bases). Germline V CDR1 and CDR2: SGHAT, FQNNGV. Deletions cut 6 bases from V and 4 bases from J, with 12 bases between. This CDR3 is 13 amino acids long.

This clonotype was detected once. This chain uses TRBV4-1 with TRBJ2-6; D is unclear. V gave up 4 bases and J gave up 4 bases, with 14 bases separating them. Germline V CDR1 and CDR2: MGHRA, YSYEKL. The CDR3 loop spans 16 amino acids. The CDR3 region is CASSPRWAAGANVLTF. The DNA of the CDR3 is TGCGCCAGCAGCCCTAGGTGGGCTGCCGGGGCCAACGTCCTGACTTTC.

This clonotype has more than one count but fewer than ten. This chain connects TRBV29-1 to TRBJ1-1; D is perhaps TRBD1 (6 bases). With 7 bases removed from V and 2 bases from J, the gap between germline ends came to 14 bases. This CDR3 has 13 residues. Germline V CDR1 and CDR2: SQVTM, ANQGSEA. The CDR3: CSAIRTANTEAFF. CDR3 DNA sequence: TGCAGCGCCATTAGGACAGCCAACACTGAAGCTTTCTTT.

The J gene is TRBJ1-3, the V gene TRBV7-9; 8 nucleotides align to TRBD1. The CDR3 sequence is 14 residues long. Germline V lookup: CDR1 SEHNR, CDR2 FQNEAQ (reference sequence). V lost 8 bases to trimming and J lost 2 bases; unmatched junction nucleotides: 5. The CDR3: CASGQTGAGNTIYF. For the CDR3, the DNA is TGTGCCAGCGGCCAGACAGGGGCTGGAAACACCATATATTTT.

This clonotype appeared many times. DNA for the CDR3: TGTGCCAGCTGGGACAGGGCTGGCTACACCTTC. Translation gives CASWDRAGYTF. This sequence joins TRBV28 and TRBJ1-2, with TRBD1 matching over 9 bases. The germline V gene encodes CDR1 MDHEN and CDR2 SYDVKM. The CDR3 length is 11 residues. The junction had 2 bases not matched to a gene; V was cut back by 8 bases and J by 7 bases.

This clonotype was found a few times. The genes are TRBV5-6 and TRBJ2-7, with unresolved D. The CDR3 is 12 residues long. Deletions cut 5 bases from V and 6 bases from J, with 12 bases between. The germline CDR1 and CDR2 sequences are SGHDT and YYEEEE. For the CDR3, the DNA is TGTGCCAGCAGTGTAGGGTCGGCCGAGCAGTACTTC. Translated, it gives CASSVGSAEQYF.

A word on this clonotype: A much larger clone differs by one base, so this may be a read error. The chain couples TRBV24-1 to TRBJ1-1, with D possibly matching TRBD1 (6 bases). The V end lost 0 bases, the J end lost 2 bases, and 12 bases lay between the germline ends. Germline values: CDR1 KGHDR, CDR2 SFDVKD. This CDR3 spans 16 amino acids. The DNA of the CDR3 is TGTGCCACCAGTGATTTGCACTTGACAGGAAACACTGAAGCTTTCTTT. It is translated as CATSDLHLTGNTEAFF.

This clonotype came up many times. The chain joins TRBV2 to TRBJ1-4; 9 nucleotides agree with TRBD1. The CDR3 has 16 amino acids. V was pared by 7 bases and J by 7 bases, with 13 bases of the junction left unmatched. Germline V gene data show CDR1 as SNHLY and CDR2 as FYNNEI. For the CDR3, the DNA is TGTGCCAGCAACAGGGACCGACAGGGGGTCGGTGAAAAACTGTTTTTT. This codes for CASNRDRQGVGEKLFF.